This T cell receptor beta chain was recorded in a study of human T cells and chemical hapten exposure. Across the study: Across its 20 to 25 weeks, the study gave patients weekly diphenylcyclopropenone doses to the scalp. Study-level findings and limits: Unchanged with DPC sensitization were TCRs above 1 in 1000 frequency.

Time point noted: pre-sensitization, week 0. Treatment denoted: therapeutic diphenylcyclopropenone sensitization with weekly scalp DPC. One entry per CDR3 protein results from TCRdb running MiXCR on the RACE reads. The top ten hold 2.6% of the sample, which has 350,000 to 450,000 distinct CDR3 sequences, roughly 5% seen once. With respect to this clonotype: The antigen is unknown.

Per germline, CDR1 MDHEN and CDR2 SYDVKM. V was shortened by 1 base and J by 3 bases, with 12 bases between the two germline ends. This CDR3 spans 15 amino acids. The origin of this receptor is a woman aged 50 to 60 with alopecia areata. Some clones in this sample may be carry-over from other donors' samples. The sample was whole blood, taken in connection with sensitization to the hapten diphenylcyclopropenone (DPC). V usage is TRBV28 and J usage is TRBJ2-5, with a possible D match to TRBD1 (6 bases). The CDR3: CASSLLAGAKETQYF. CDR3 DNA: TGTGCCAGCAGTTTATTGGCAGGGGCCAAAGAGACCCAGTACTTC.